This T cell receptor beta chain originates from a study of cytomegalovirus exposure and HLA in healthy donors (dated by TCRdb to the late 2010s). About the study as a whole: In an earlier analysis of roughly 590 of the donors, 250 to 300 Gb of sequence data and 90 million to 120 million unique TCR beta sequences from about 180 million T cells were reported. In an earlier analysis of roughly 540 of the donors, high-throughput TCR beta sequencing was used to judge whether each TCR beta V gene segment behaved as functional or pseudogenic. Among about 410 genotyped donors of the cohort, an average of around 250,000 unique TCR beta nucleotide sequences was sequenced per donor, of which about 19% were non-productive. In a later genetic analysis, genome-wide SNP genotypes for about 60% of the 666 donors were used, and that subset was treated as a discovery cohort. The study was designed to test whether signatures of past pathogen exposure could be identified by cataloging public T cell receptors. Every discovery cohort repertoire had been produced on one sequencing platform. Because of strong linkage in the cohort, 5 or 6 DR-DQ haplotypes were treated as single units for association and clustering. The number of typed donors differed by locus: about 629-630 for A, B, C, DRB1 and DQB1; 522 for DQA1; 600 to 610 for DPA1; and roughly 470 for DPB1. HLA typing included class I and class II loci at four-digit resolution. In a later analysis, previously published TCR beta repertoires from 550 to 750 donors were re-analyzed and high-resolution HLA genotyping was added so that TCR occurrence patterns could be studied. In the later analysis, no new phenotypic data were used to find candidate immune exposures; instead, reliance was placed on TCR beta sequences and their occurrence across donors. To predict cytomegalovirus infection status, the study combined high-throughput TCR immunosequencing, statistical association of individual TCRs with disease status, and machine learning. Of the roughly 400 genotyped donors, 65% to 90% fell in the genetic ancestry cluster associated with self-reported Caucasian donors. An early release covering over 500 HLA-typed donors comprised about 300 gigabases of sequencing data and approximately 85 million unique TCR sequences. In addition to the first cohort of approximately 670 subjects, a separate validation cohort of approximately 110 different subjects was used. Donor age, sex, ethnicity and CMV serostatus were compiled together with the repertoire data. Using immunosequencing, the study profiled T cell repertoires from around 670 subjects and related those repertoires to cytomegalovirus serostatus. Study-level results and caveats: A group of highly shared sequence variants was considered likely to be a technical artifact of the sequencing pipeline. In vitro tests confirmed that a few of the cytomegalovirus-associated TCR beta chains recognize cytomegalovirus antigens. The authors suggested that the approach could potentially be generalized to other disease states and immunological phenotypes. The cohort was sequenced for TCR beta chains only, and without alpha or paired-chain data the features that could be detected were limited. Linkage disequilibrium might explain the correlated functional status among segregating V segments, but an unknown experimental factor could not be excluded. The study listed 164 TCR beta chains as associated with cytomegalovirus. A later analysis found that HLA-associated TCR beta chains were more clonally expanded and had lower generation probabilities than equally common non-associated chains. A later analysis reported that several top co-occurrence clusters appeared linked to parvovirus B19, influenza, CMV and Epstein-Barr virus. A further reported finding was that TCR beta sequences accurately predicted the HLA-A and HLA-B alleles for most subjects in the first cohort. While some public TCRs were present in many individuals, most TCR sequences turned up only very rarely across donors. A later analysis found that TCR association rates varied across HLA loci, with DRB1 alleles showing the most associated TCRs and HLA-C alleles the fewest. Assigning TCR associations to individual alleles was difficult when HLA alleles, especially DR and DQ, strongly co-occurred. Sequencing depth was assumed to be roughly uniform across donors in the presence/absence analyses, though that assumption may not hold. An association between a missense DCLRE1C variant and V-gene and J-gene trimming of TCR beta chains was found in a later genetic analysis and replicated in an independent cohort. Because some donors lacked HLA typing at each locus, the association tests relied only on the typed subset. Some IMGT-functional V segments, including TRBV6-2 and TRBV6-3, could not be distinguished by the 87-base-pair reads and were therefore excluded. The only immune exposure information available for the cohort was CMV serostatus. Because counts were too low, under 20 rarely observed V segments, including chromosome 9 orphons, were left out of the earlier analysis of about 500 of the donors. The classifier was reported to diagnose cytomegalovirus status with high specificity and sensitivity in both the original cohort and the validation cohort. In a later analysis, about 17,000 TCR beta sequences were associated with specific HLA alleles at a false discovery rate of 0.05. According to a later genetic analysis, donors in an Asian-associated ancestry cluster had fewer N-insertions in productive TCRs than the approximately 630-donor mean. According to a later analysis, most CMV-associated TCR beta chains appeared to be HLA-restricted, and the HLA associations seemed to be driven largely by CMV exposure. In an earlier analysis of about 550 of the donors, most TCR beta V segments were observed in productive rearrangements about 87% or about 30% of the time, broadly matching IMGT annotations.

The cohort consisted of 666 healthy bone marrow donors. Cohort members were all nominally healthy when sampled, although unrecorded immune exposures were likely present. The donor was CMV seropositive and was included in the group of 290 or so seropositive cohort members. A peripheral blood sample was collected from each donor, and TCR beta sequencing was performed on peripheral blood mononuclear cells. The Qiagen DNeasy Blood Extraction Kit was used to extract genomic DNA from the blood cell samples. Preparation of the library involved the immunoSEQ multiplex PCR assay. For the multiplex PCR, a mixture combining 60 forward primers for TCR Vbeta segments and 13 reverse primers for TCR Jbeta segments was used. A multiplex PCR assay on genomic DNA amplified the CDR3 region of rearranged TCR beta genes. Amplified TCR beta libraries were sequenced as 87-base-pair reads on the Illumina HiSeq System. Under the source paper's analysis protocol: A later analysis counted approximately 76 million unique TCR beta chains across the 550 to 800 repertoires, and some 11 million of these chains were shared by at least two donors. A nearest-neighbor algorithm error-corrected the raw reads and collapsed the reads into unique sequences, merging closely related sequences to remove PCR and sequencing errors. V, D and J gene segments were assigned by aligning CDR3 sequences to IMGT reference sequences. Each retained sequence needed at least a six-nucleotide match to both a V gene segment and a J gene segment. A rearrangement was called productive if the CDR3 had no stop codons and remained in frame with V and J, and every other rearrangement was called non-productive. CDR3 was defined according to IMGT convention as the region running from the second conserved V-encoded cysteine to the conserved J-encoded phenylalanine. In an earlier analysis of 550 to 650 of the donors, sequences lacking an unambiguous match to a single V gene segment were excluded. An earlier analysis of about 590 of the donors classified V segments as functional when productive rearrangements were above 56.7% and as segregating when the standard deviation between donors was above 5%. A statistical classification framework was built for diagnosing cytomegalovirus status from the catalog of TCR beta chain sequences. V and J gene assignment, in a later analysis, came from comparing TCR nucleotide sequences with IMGT/GENE-DB human TR gene sequences. Using the TCRdist pipeline, a later analysis assigned CDR3 sequences along with most-parsimonious VDJ recombination scenarios. In a later analysis, each TCR beta chain was defined by its CDR3 amino acid sequence together with its V-gene family, and reads without a unique V-gene family were excluded. A later analysis removed 550 to 700 highly shared, low-generation-probability nucleotide sequences to deal with suspected cross-contamination and a sequencing artifact. In a later analysis, a clonal expansion index for each public chain was calculated from normalized within-repertoire ranks of inferred template counts. In a later analysis, generation probabilities were computed with a VDJ recombination model fitted to out-of-frame rearrangements, and the resulting probabilities were checked against IGoR. In a later analysis, hypergeometric tests were used to score TCR-TCR, TCR-HLA and TCR-CMV co-occurrence, with a repertoire-size bias correction applied to TCR pairs. False discovery rates were estimated in a later analysis by permuting HLA or CMV assignments 20 times. A later analysis grouped co-occurring TCRs with DBSCAN, adding TCRdist sequence similarity when clustering within HLA-allele-positive subsets. Co-occurrence clustering excluded repertoires with fewer than 30,000 or more than 120,000 public chains, plus five with anomalous nucleotide sharing. TCRdb's version of the immuneACCESS table is confined to in-frame rearrangements and falls short of the full clone set. An unresolved V gene accounts for under half of the shortfall where checked; the remainder is of unknown origin. V and J calls and clone size are as listed in that table; D and trimming were resolved from the DNA. The sample table lists about 96,000 clones, 60% to 75% of them with a count of one. The ten largest clonotypes hold roughly 3% of the sample.

Worth noting for this clone: Its antigen is currently not known. No base-level quality is on record; no much larger clone is a single base apart.

V drops 6 bases and J drops 2 bases, leaving 10 bases in between. As encoded in the germline V gene, CDR1 is MNHEY while CDR2 is SVGAGI. From the cysteine through the phenylalanine, the CDR3 covers 13 amino acids. Of all the DNA, just the CDR3 is kept, 39 bases in frame from base 1. The specimen was PBMCs. The V gene is TRBV6-5 and the J gene is TRBJ2-5, with no reliable assignment of the D segment. This sequence originates from a female donor in good health and CMV-seropositive. The DNA sequence is TGTGCCAGCAGATACGACTGGCAAGAGACCCAGTACTTC. Translation gives CASRYDWQETQYF.